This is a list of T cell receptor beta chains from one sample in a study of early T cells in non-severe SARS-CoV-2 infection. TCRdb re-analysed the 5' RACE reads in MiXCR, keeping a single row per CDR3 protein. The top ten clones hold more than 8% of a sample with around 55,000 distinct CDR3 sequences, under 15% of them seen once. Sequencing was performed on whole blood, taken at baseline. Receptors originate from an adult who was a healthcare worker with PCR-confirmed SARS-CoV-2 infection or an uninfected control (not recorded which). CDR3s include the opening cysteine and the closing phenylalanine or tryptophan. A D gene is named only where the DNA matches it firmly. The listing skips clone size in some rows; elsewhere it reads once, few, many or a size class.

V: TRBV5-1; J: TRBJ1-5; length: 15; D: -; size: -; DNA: TGCGCCAGCAGGTGGACCAGCGGTAGCAATCAGCCCCAGCATTTT; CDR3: CASRWTSGSNQPQHF
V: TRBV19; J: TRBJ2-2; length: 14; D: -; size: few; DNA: TGTGCCAGCAACAAGGGGGGAAGCACCGGGGAGCTGTTTTTT; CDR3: CASNKGGSTGELFF
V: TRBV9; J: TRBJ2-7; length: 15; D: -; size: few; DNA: TGTGCCAGCAGCCCGATGACCGCCCTAAGCCACGAGCAGTACTTC; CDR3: CASSPMTALSHEQYF
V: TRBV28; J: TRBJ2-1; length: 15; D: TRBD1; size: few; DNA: TGTGCCAGCAGCCCTCCGGGACAGGAGATGGATGAGCAGTTCTTC; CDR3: CASSPPGQEMDEQFF
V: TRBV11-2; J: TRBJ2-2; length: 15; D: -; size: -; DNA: TGTGCCAGCAGCCGCAGCTTGGGGAACACCGGGGAGCTGTTTTTT; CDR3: CASSRSLGNTGELFF
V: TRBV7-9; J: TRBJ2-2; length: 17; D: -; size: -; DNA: TGTGCCAGCAGACGTGATGGGCGGGGGCCGAACACCGGGGAGCTGTTTTTT; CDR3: CASRRDGRGPNTGELFF
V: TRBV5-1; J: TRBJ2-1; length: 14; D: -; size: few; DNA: TGCGCCAGCAGCTTCGGGTCCTGGGGGAATGAGCAGTTCTTC; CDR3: CASSFGSWGNEQFF
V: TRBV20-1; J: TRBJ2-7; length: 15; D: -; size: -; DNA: TGCAGTGCTAGAGACCGGACGGTGTGGACCTACGAGCAGTACTTC; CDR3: CSARDRTVWTYEQYF
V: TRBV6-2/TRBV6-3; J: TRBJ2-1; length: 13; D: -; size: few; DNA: TGTGCCAGCAGTTATAATTCTCGGGGTGAGCAGTTCTTC; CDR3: CASSYNSRGEQFF
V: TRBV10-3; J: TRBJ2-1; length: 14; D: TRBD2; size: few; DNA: TGTGCCATCAGTGAGCTAGCGGGAATCGATGAGCAGTTCTTC; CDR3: CAISELAGIDEQFF
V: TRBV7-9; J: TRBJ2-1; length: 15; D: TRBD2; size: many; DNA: TGTGCCAGCAGCTCCGGGACTAGCGGATACAATGAGCAGTTCTTC; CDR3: CASSSGTSGYNEQFF
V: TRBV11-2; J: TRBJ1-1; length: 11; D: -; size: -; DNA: TGTGCCAGCAGCTTACGTAATGAAGCTTTCTTT; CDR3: CASSLRNEAFF
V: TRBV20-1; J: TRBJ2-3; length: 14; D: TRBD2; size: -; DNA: TGCAGTGCTAGGGGACTAGCGGGGACAGATACGCAGTATTTT; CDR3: CSARGLAGTDTQYF
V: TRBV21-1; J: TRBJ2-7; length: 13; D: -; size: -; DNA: TGTGCCAGCAGCAAAAGCGGACCCTACGAGCAGTACTTC; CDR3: CASSKSGPYEQYF
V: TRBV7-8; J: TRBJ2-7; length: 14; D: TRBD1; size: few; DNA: TGTGCCAGCAGTACAGGGGCTTTTCCCTACGAGCAGTACTTC; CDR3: CASSTGAFPYEQYF
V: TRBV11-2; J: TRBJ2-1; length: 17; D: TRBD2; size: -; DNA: TGTGCCAGCAGCTTAAGAGCGGGAGGGTTGTCCTACAATGAGCAGTTCTTC; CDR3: CASSLRAGGLSYNEQFF
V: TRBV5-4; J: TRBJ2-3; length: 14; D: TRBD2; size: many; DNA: TGTGCCAGCAGCGGGACTAGCGGCCCAGATACGCAGTATTTT; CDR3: CASSGTSGPDTQYF
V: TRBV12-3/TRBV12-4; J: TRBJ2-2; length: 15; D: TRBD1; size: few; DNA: TGTGCCGGCAGCCTCGGACAGGGGGCGGTCGGGGAGCTGTTTTTT; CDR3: CAGSLGQGAVGELFF
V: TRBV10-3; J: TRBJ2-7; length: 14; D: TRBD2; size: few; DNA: TGTGCCAGTCTTCCTAGCGGGGGGGGTTACGAGCAGTACTTC; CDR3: CASLPSGGGYEQYF
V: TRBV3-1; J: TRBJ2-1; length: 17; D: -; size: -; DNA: TGTGCCAGCAGCCAAGTTCCGACAGGTCGCTCCTACAATGAGCAGTTCTTC; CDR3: CASSQVPTGRSYNEQFF
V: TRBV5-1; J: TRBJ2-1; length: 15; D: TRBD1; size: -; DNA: TGCGCCAGCAGCTTGGGGGGACAGGGCTACAATGAGCAGTTCTTC; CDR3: CASSLGGQGYNEQFF
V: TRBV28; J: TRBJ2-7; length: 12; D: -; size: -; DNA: TGTGCCAGCAGCCCCCAACGGGGTAAGCAGTACTTC; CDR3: CASSPQRGKQYF
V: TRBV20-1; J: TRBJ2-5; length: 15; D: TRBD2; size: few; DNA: TGCAGTGCTAGTTCTGTACTAGCGACGAAAGAGACCCAGTACTTC; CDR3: CSASSVLATKETQYF
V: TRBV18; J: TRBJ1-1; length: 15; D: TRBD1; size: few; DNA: TGTGCCAGCTCACCAAGACAGGGGGCACGAACTGAAGCTTTCTTT; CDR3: CASSPRQGARTEAFF
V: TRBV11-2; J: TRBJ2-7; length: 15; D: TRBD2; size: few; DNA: TGTGCCAGCAGCTTAAGTCGGGCGGTAGCGGGGGAGCAGTACTTC; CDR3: CASSLSRAVAGEQYF
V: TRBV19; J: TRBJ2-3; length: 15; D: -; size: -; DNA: TGTGCCAGTAGGGAGGAGGCTAGCGCCACAGATACGCAGTATTTT; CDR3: CASREEASATDTQYF
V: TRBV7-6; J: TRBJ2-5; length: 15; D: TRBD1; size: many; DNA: TGTGCCAGCAGCGGACAGACAGGGGGCAAAGAGACCCAGTACTTC; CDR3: CASSGQTGGKETQYF
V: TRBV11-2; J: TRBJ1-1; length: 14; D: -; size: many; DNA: TGTGCCAGCAGCTTGGGCAGTGCAGGGGTGGAAGCTTTCTTT; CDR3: CASSLGSAGVEAFF
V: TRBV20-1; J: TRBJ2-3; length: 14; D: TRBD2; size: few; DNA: TGCAGTGCGGGGTTGACTAGCGGCACAGATACGCAGTATTTT; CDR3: CSAGLTSGTDTQYF
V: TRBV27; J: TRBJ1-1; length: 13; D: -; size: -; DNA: TGTGCCAGCAGTTTAGGAACCGTCACTGAAGCTTTCTTT; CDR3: CASSLGTVTEAFF
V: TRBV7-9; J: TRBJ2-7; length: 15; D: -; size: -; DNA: TGTGCCAGCAGCTTATCCACCGGGAAGCCCTACGAGCAGTACTTC; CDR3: CASSLSTGKPYEQYF
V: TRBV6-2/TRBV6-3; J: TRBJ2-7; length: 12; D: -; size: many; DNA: TGTGCCAGCGGATCGGGCGGTCAGACGCAGTACTTC; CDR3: CASGSGGQTQYF
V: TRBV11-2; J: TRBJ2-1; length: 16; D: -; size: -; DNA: TGTGCCAGCAGCTTAATGGGAGACCCGTACTACAATGAGCAGTTCTTC; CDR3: CASSLMGDPYYNEQFF
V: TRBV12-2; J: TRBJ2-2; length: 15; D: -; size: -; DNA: TGTGCAAGTCGCCGAGACGAAACGAACACCGGGGAGCTGTTTTTT; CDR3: CASRRDETNTGELFF
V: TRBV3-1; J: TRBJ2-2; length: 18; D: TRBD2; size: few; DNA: TGTGCCAGCAGGCTTGGGACTAGCGCAAAGAGGAACACCGGGGAGCTGTTTTTT; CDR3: CASRLGTSAKRNTGELFF
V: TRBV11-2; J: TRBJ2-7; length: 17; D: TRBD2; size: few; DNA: TGTGCCAGCAGCTTATATACTAGCGGGAGTTCTTTAGGTGGGCAGTACTTC; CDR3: CASSLYTSGSSLGGQYF
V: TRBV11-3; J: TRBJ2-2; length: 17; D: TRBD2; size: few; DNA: TGTGCCAGCAGCTTAGGCGGTGGACTAGCGAACACCGGGGAGCTGTTTTTT; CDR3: CASSLGGGLANTGELFF
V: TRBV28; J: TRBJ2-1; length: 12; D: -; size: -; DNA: TGTGCCAGCGGAGGGACCTACTCGGAGCAGTTCTTC; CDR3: CASGGTYSEQFF
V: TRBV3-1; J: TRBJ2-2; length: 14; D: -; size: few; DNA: TGTGCCAGCAGCCCACGAGTCGACCCCGGGGAGCTGTTTTTT; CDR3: CASSPRVDPGELFF
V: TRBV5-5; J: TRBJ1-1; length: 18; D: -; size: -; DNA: TGTGCCAGCAGCTTGGTGTGGGGAACGGCTGGAATGAACACTGAAGCTTTCTTT; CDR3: CASSLVWGTAGMNTEAFF
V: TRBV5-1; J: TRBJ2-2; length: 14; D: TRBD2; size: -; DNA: TGCGCCAGCAGCTCGGCGGGGGATGCCGGGGAGCTGTTTTTT; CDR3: CASSSAGDAGELFF
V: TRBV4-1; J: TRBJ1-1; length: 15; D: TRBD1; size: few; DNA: TGCGCCAGCAGCCACCCGGGACAGGGGAGGACTGAAGCTTTCTTT; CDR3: CASSHPGQGRTEAFF
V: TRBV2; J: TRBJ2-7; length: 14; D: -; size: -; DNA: TGTGCCAGCAGTGGTGAAAGGGGGTTCAACGAGCAGTACTTC; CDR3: CASSGERGFNEQYF
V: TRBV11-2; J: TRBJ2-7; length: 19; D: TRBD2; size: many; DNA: TGTGCCAGCAGCCCTAGAGCGTTCCTGACTAGCGGGTTCTCCTACGAGCAGTACTTC; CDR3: CASSPRAFLTSGFSYEQYF
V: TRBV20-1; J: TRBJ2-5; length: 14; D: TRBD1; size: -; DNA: TGCAGTGCTAGAGATGGGGGACAGGGAGAGACCCAGTACTTC; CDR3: CSARDGGQGETQYF
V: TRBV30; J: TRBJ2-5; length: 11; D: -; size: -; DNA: TGTGCCTGGAGGGGGACCACAGGCCAGTACTTC; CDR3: CAWRGTTGQYF
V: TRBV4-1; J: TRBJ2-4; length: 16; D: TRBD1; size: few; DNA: TGCGCCAGCAGCCCAGGACAGGGGAGGACCAAAAACATTCAGTACTTC; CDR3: CASSPGQGRTKNIQYF
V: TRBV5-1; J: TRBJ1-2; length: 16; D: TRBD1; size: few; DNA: TGCGCCAGCAGCTTAGGCAGGACAGGGAGGAGTTATGGCTACACCTTC; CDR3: CASSLGRTGRSYGYTF
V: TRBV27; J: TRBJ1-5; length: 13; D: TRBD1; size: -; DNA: TGTGCCAGTCAGGGGGCTGCGGGTCAGCCCCAGCATTTT; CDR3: CASQGAAGQPQHF
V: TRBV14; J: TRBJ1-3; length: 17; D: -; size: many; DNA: TGTGCCAGCAGCCAAGATCGAGGGACTATGGCTGGAAACACCATATATTTT; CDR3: CASSQDRGTMAGNTIYF
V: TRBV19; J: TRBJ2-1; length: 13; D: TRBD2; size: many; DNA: TGTGCCAGTAGTATAGCTAGCGGTCTTGAGCAGTTCTTC; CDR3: CASSIASGLEQFF
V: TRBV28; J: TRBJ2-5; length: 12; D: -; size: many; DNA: TGTGCCAGCACCCAGGGGGGAGAGACCCAGTACTTC; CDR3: CASTQGGETQYF
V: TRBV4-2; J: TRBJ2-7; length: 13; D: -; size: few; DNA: TGTGCCAGCAGCCAAGAGAGGGGCAGGGAGGAGTACTTC; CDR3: CASSQERGREEYF
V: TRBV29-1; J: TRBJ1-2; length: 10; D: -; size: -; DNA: TGCAGCGCGGGCGAGCGGGGCTACACCTTC; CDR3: CSAGERGYTF
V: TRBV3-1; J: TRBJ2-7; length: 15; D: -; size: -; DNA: TGTGCCAGCAGTCTTGGGGGTTGGGGCTCCTACGAGCAGTACTTC; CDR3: CASSLGGWGSYEQYF
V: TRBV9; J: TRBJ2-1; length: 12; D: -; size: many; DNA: TGTGCCAGCAGCGAGCCCGCAAATGAGCAGTTCTTC; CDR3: CASSEPANEQFF
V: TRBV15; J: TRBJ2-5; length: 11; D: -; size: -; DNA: TGTGCCACCAGCGATCGGGAGACCCAGTACTTC; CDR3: CATSDRETQYF